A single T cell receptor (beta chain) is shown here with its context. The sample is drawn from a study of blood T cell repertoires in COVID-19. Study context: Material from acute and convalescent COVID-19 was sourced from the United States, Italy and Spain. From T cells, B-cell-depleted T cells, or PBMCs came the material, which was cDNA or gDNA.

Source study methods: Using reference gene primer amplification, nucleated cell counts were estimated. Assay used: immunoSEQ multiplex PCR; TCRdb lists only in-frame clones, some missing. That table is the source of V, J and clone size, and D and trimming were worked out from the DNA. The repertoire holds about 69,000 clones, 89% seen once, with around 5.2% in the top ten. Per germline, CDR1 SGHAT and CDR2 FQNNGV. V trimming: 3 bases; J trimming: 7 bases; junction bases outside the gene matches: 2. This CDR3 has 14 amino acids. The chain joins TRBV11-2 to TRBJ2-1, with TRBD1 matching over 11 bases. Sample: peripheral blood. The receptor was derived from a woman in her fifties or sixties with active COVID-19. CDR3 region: CASSFRDRGNEQFF. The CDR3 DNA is TGTGCCAGCAGCTTTCGGGACAGGGGGAATGAGCAGTTCTTC.